This TCR beta chain was documented in a study of regulatory T cells in long-lasting Graves disease. Time point reported: persistent/refractory GD, antithyroid drugs over 5 years with positive TRAb. TCR sequences were obtained from RNA taken from PBMCs. It was an endocrinology department in Xi'an, China, that provided the patients. As for this clonotype: The junction and the germline gene differ at one end; a read error may be behind it.

Library construction for TCR beta used iRepertoire HTBI primers and Arm-PCR of CDR3 regions. TCRdb redid the calling of the multiplex PCR reads with MiXCR, one entry per CDR3 protein. There are over 650,000 distinct CDR3 sequences in the sample; 25% to 35% occur only once, and roughly 40% lies in the top ten. Per germline, CDR1 SGHVS and CDR2 FQNEAQ. The CDR3 is made up of 14 amino acids. The sequencing used peripheral blood mononuclear cells (PBMCs), collected when the disease was refractory, from a patient treated with antithyroid drugs. The rearrangement uses TRBV7-8 and TRBJ1-5, with TRBD1 matching over 7 bases. The receptor comes from a female donor with Graves disease. CDR3 DNA: TGTGCCAGCAGCTTCGACAGGGCGGGACAGCTCCAGCATTTT. Its protein product is CASSFDRAGQLQHF.